This T cell receptor beta chain was identified during a study of blood T cells in healthy people across ages. Study as a whole: Per two T cells, about one barcoded beta molecule was captured through template switching. Study-wide points: The unsorted PBMCs prevented any conclusive comparison of naive versus antigen-experienced cells.

Every sample had a minimum of 7 million PBMCs isolated. Total RNA was extracted at no less than 6 micrograms per sample. This clonotype appeared a few times. Antigen specificity is unknown. CDR3 size: 14 residues. Primed by a sample-barcoded 5' primer and a J-beta primer mix, a second PCR proceeded for about 6 to 11 cycles. Each CDR3 protein gets one entry after TCRdb re-called the 5' RACE reads with MiXCR. The table lists 650,000 to 950,000 distinct CDR3 sequences, under 45% of them singletons. Material: blood. This rearrangement joins TRBV12-3 or TRBV12-4 to TRBJ2-7; TRBD1 might be the D (6 bases). Matching the DNA end better, TRBJ2-4 makes the J call doubtful. The TCR was taken from a man aged 60 to 69 in good health. CDR3 amino acids: CASSLAQGTNIQYF. As DNA, the CDR3 is TGTGCCAGCAGTTTAGCGCAGGGGACGAACATTCAGTACTTC.